These T cell receptor beta chains were read from a single sample in a study of T cell responses to AZD1222 COVID-19 vaccine. Sequencing was performed with immunoSEQ multiplex PCR; in TCRdb, only in-frame clones are kept and a portion is missing. Of about 200,000 clones in the sample, about nine tenths were seen once. The sample was peripheral blood, taken 28 days after the second AZD1222 dose. All receptors come from an adult who received the AZD1222 COVID-19 vaccine. Each CDR3 is given with its conserved first and last residue. D genes are given only for firm matches. The listing skips clone size in some rows; elsewhere it reads once, few, many or a size class.

clone size	V gene	J gene	D gene	CDR3 protein	CDR3 DNA
NA	TRBV7-2	TRBJ1-5	TRBD1	CASSLSGTGGGQPQHF	TGTGCCAGCAGTTTATCCGGGACAGGGGGGGGTCAGCCCCAGCATTTT
NA	TRBV6-5	TRBJ1-1	NA	CASSRVNTEAFF	TGTGCCAGCTCCCGAGTGAACACTGAAGCTTTCTTT
NA	TRBV7-2	TRBJ2-1	NA	CASSPTTGAGEQFF	TGTGCCAGCAGCCCGACTACTGGAGCGGGTGAGCAGTTCTTC
NA	TRBV7-9	TRBJ2-1	NA	CASTPAGAQNEQFF	TGTGCCAGCACCCCGGCGGGGGCTCAGAATGAGCAGTTCTTC
NA	TRBV19	TRBJ2-1	NA	CASRGREYYNEQFF	TGTGCCAGCCGGGGGCGGGAGTACTACAATGAGCAGTTCTTC
NA	TRBV15	TRBJ1-5	NA	CATSTVLGGGQPQHF	TGTGCCACCAGCACCGTCCTTGGGGGAGGGCAGCCCCAGCATTTT
NA	TRBV6-5	TRBJ1-4	NA	CASSRGVYEKLFF	TGTGCCAGCAGCCGCGGGGTTTACGAAAAACTGTTTTTT
once	TRBV3-1/TRBV3-2	TRBJ2-7	TRBD1	CASSRRQGQVNEQYF	TGTGCCAGCAGCCGTCGACAGGGGCAGGTTAACGAGCAGTACTTC
NA	TRBV5-1	TRBJ1-1	TRBD1	CASSSGTGEAFF	TGCGCCAGCAGCTCAGGGACAGGGGAAGCTTTCTTT
NA	TRBV6-5	TRBJ1-3	TRBD1	CASSLQGAYSGNTIYF	TGTGCCAGCAGTTTACAGGGGGCCTACTCTGGAAACACCATATATTTT
NA	TRBV6-2/TRBV6-3	TRBJ2-4	NA	CASSYSGELAKNIQYF	TGTGCCAGCAGTTACTCTGGGGAGCTAGCCAAAAACATTCAGTACTTC